This T cell receptor (beta chain) emerged from a study of control samples from healthy donors and cancer patients. V lost 0 bases to trimming and J lost 6 bases, with 9 bases between them. The CDR3 runs 14 residues. Germline CDR1 SGHRS, CDR2 YFSETQ. Profiled with immunoSEQ multiplex PCR; TCRdb holds only in-frame clones, not every one. The sample lists about 160,000 clones; approximately 90% were seen once. The receptor was derived from a man aged 30 to 45 in good health. The sample consisted of blood. V is TRBV5-1 and J is TRBJ2-2; D is unresolved. The CDR3 region is CASSLDSAPGELFF. The CDR3 coding sequence is TGCGCCAGCAGCTTGGATTCGGCCCCCGGGGAGCTGTTTTTT. Combining the CDR3 with reference TRBV5-1 and TRBJ2-2 gives the whole variable domain KAGVTQTPRYLIKTRGQQVTLSCSPISGHRSVSWYQQTPGQGLQFLFEYFSETQRNKGNFPGRFSGRQFSNSRSEMNVSTLELGDSALYLCASSLDSAPGELFFGEGSRLTVL.